This entry concerns a single TCR beta chain. Its antigen is not identified. Individual cDNA molecules each carried unique molecular identifiers attached by the library. Authors' analysis steps: From roughly 23,000 to 640,000 TCRs were found per sample, with a median of approximately 96,000. TCRdb re-derived calls from the reads in MiXCR, one entry per CDR3 protein. The authors' filters were not applied to this entry. The data contain 120,000 or so distinct CDR3 sequences, less than 10% of them singletons. This entry is derived from a study of human T cells and chemical hapten exposure. Study context: Variability of per-sample TCR yields stemmed mainly from small differences in pooled library volume. Study-wide findings and caveats: With DPC sensitization, TCRs exceeding 1 in 1000 frequency showed no change.

V trimming: 8 bases; J trimming: 3 bases; junction bases outside the gene matches: 5. The CDR3 has 13 amino acids. The germline V gene encodes CDR1 MNHNY and CDR2 SVGAGI (reference sequence). The total RNA was obtained from whole blood that was not fractionated. Sequencing was done on a sample of whole blood. This receptor was taken from a human donor in good health. Some clones in this sample may be carry-over from other donors' samples. The chain uses TRBV6-6 and TRBJ2-3, with TRBD1 matching 7 bases. Here the CDR3 reads CASSQGETDTQYF. DNA of the CDR3: TGTGCCAGCTCTCAGGGGGAGACAGATACGCAGTATTTT.